This T cell receptor beta chain was found in a study of blood T cells in healthy people across ages. Across the whole study: Using template switching, researchers captured about one barcoded beta molecule for each two T cells. Findings and limits, study-wide: Because donor CMV status was unknown, expanded clonotype changes were possibly confounded.

Germline V gene sequence: CDR1 SGHAT, CDR2 FQDESV (reference sequence). The CDR3 runs 15 residues. V lost 2 bases and J lost 4; bases outside the gene matches: 5. For the second PCR, which ran for 7 to 11 cycles, a sample-barcoded 5' primer and a J-beta primer mix were used. TCRdb passed the 5' RACE reads through MiXCR, listing each CDR3 protein once. The table has some 560,000 distinct CDR3 sequences, 27% seen once. As to this clonotype: What it binds is unknown.

A further study also used this sample, focusing on T cells of mothers and their children. That paper adds: Related mother-child pairs shared marginally more repertoire than unrelated pairs, though not significantly.

The chain links TRBV11-1 to TRBJ2-3, with 8 bases fitting TRBD2. The sequence was collected from a boy between 2 and 15 years old in good health. Sequenced input: blood. In DNA, the CDR3 is TGTGCCAGCAGCTTAATGGCGGGGGGCTCAGATACGCAGTATTTT. Protein product: CASSLMAGGSDTQYF.